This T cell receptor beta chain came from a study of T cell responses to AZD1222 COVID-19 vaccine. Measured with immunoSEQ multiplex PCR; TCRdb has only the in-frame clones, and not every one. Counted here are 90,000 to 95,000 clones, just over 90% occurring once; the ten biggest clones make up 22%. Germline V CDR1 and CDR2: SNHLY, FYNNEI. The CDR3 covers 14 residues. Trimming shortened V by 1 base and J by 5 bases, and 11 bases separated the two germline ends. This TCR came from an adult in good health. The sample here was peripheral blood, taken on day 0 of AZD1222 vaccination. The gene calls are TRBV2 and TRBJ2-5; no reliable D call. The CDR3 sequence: CASSEVSAKETQYF. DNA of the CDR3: TGTGCCAGCAGTGAAGTTTCGGCCAAGGAGACCCAGTACTTC.